A selection of T cell receptor beta chains follows, all from one sample in a study of control samples from healthy donors and cancer patients. The method was immunoSEQ multiplex PCR; TCRdb's version includes in-frame clones alone and lacks a portion of them. The table shows roughly 100,000 clones, with 92% occurring only once. The sequenced material came from blood. The receptors were sampled from a woman aged 18 to 35 in good health. CDR3s include the opening cysteine and the closing phenylalanine or tryptophan. Each record gives: V gene, J gene, clone size, D gene, CDR3 DNA, CDR3 protein. A D gene is named only where the DNA matches it firmly. Expanded clones get a size class; other rows say once, few or many, or leave the size out.

TRBV5-1	TRBJ2-5	-	TRBD1	TGCGCCAGCAGCTACGGACAGGGAGGAGCAGAGACCCAGTACTTC	CASSYGQGGAETQYF
TRBV28	TRBJ1-2	-	-	TGTGCCAGCAGTCACCATCCCAACTATGGCTACACCTTC	CASSHHPNYGYTF
TRBV13	TRBJ2-7	-	-	TGTGCCAGCAGCTTCCGGGGCACCGGCTCCTACGAGCAGTACTTC	CASSFRGTGSYEQYF
TRBV11-1	TRBJ1-1	-	-	TGTGCCAGCAGCCGACATCTGAACACTGAAGCTTTCTTT	CASSRHLNTEAFF
TRBV29-1	TRBJ1-5	-	-	TGCAGCTACTTGACGGGGGTCAATCAGCCCCAGCATTTT	CSYLTGVNQPQHF
TRBV2	TRBJ2-3	-	TRBD1	TGTGCCAGCAATCAGGGGGGCACAGATACGCAGTATTTT	CASNQGGTDTQYF
TRBV5-1	TRBJ1-2	few	TRBD1	TGCGCCAGCAGCTTGTCAGGGGGTAACTATGGCTACACCTTC	CASSLSGGNYGYTF
TRBV6-4	TRBJ1-2	-	-	TGTGCCAGCAGTGACACGGGTTCCTATGGCTACACCTTC	CASSDTGSYGYTF
TRBV11-3	TRBJ2-7	-	-	TGTGCCAGCAGTTCTACCGGGGCCGCCGAGCAGTACTTC	CASSSTGAAEQYF
TRBV7-2	TRBJ2-2	-	-	TGTGCCAGCAGCCCCCGCGGGGAGCTGTTTTTT	CASSPRGELFF
TRBV19	TRBJ2-1	-	-	TGTGCCAGTAGCCCTCCGACAGGTAGAAACAATGAGCAGTTCTTC	CASSPPTGRNNEQFF
TRBV2	TRBJ2-5	few	TRBD1	TGTGCCAGCAGCCTAGACAGGGGGGGAGAGACCCAGTACTTC	CASSLDRGGETQYF
TRBV27	TRBJ2-1	-	TRBD2	TGTGCCAGCAGTTTATGGACTAGCGGGAGGGCAATATACAATGAGCAGTTCTTC	CASSLWTSGRAIYNEQFF
TRBV6-6	TRBJ2-5	-	TRBD1	TGTGCCAGCAGTGTCCGGGACAGGAGGCAAGAGACCCAGTACTTC	CASSVRDRRQETQYF
TRBV24-1	TRBJ1-2	-	-	TGTGCCACCAGTGATTCAGGGGTTTACTATGGCTACACCTTC	CATSDSGVYYGYTF
TRBV6-4	TRBJ2-1	-	-	TGTGCCAGCAGTGAACGGGGTGGGGGTAATGAGCAGTTCTTC	CASSERGGGNEQFF
TRBV27	TRBJ2-7	-	-	TGTGCCAGCAGTTTGGGTCTGTTCTCCGAGCAGTACTTC	CASSLGLFSEQYF
TRBV7-8	TRBJ2-5	-	-	TGTGCCAGCAGCTTTTCAAGGGCAGCTCAAGAGACCCAGTACTTC	CASSFSRAAQETQYF
TRBV3-1/TRBV3-2	TRBJ2-7	-	-	TGTGCCAGCAGCCTAGCTGACGAGCAGTACTTC	CASSLADEQYF
TRBV10-2	TRBJ1-1	-	TRBD1	TGCGCCAGCGGACAGGGCATGGACACTGAAGCTTTCTTT	CASGQGMDTEAFF
TRBV24-1	TRBJ1-2	-	-	TGTGCCACCAGTGTCACCGACAACTATGGCTACACCTTC	CATSVTDNYGYTF
TRBV19	TRBJ1-6	-	TRBD1	TGTGCCACCCGGGGGACAGGGAATAGTAATTCACCCCTCCACTTT	CATRGTGNSNSPLHF
TRBV11-2	TRBJ1-1	-	-	TGTGCCAGCAGCTCAGCCTGGGGGGCCAACACTGAAGCTTTCTTT	CASSSAWGANTEAFF
TRBV7-8	TRBJ2-7	-	-	TGTGCCAGCAGCTTAGGCGGCAACTACTACGAGCAGTACTTC	CASSLGGNYYEQYF
TRBV6-5	TRBJ2-2	-	-	TGTGCCAGCAGTTATAACCCTACCTCGAACACCGGGGAGCTGTTTTTT	CASSYNPTSNTGELFF
TRBV6-1	TRBJ1-1	-	-	TGTGCCAGCAGTGGAGGGGAGGGAGGGGGGAACACTGAAGCTTTCTTT	CASSGGEGGGNTEAFF
TRBV5-1	TRBJ2-7	once	-	TGCGCCAGCAGCGCGATACTAGGAAGGGCCTCCTACGAGCAGTACTTC	CASSAILGRASYEQYF
TRBV5-4	TRBJ2-5	-	TRBD2	TGTGCCAGCAGCCCACCGGGACTACAAGAGACCCAGTACTTC	CASSPPGLQETQYF
TRBV7-2	TRBJ2-5	-	-	TGTGCCAGCAGCCTCCAACACCTGACAGCCTCTACGTACTTC	CASSLQHLTASTYF
TRBV6-2/TRBV6-3	TRBJ1-1	-	TRBD1	TGTGCCAGCAGTTACCAACAGGGGGCTGAAGCTTTCTTT	CASSYQQGAEAFF
TRBV6-5	TRBJ2-3	-	-	TGTGCCAGCAGTTACCGACGGTTCTCTAGCACAGATACGCAGTATTTT	CASSYRRFSSTDTQYF
TRBV5-1	TRBJ2-7	-	TRBD2	TGCGCCAGCAGCCCTATAACAGCAGGGACTAGCGGGGGCCCCTACGAGCAGTACTTC	CASSPITAGTSGGPYEQYF
TRBV28	TRBJ1-2	-	-	TGTGCCAGCAGTTGGAGGCCACGGGGGGCAAGTGGCTACACCTTC	CASSWRPRGASGYTF
TRBV5-8	TRBJ2-1	-	-	TGTGCCAGCAGCCGTGTACCGGCCGGGACAAACAATGAGCAGTTCTTC	CASSRVPAGTNNEQFF
TRBV7-7	TRBJ2-1	-	TRBD2	TGTGCTAGCAGCCCGGGACTAGCGGGAGGATCGTACAATGAGCAGTTCTTC	CASSPGLAGGSYNEQFF
TRBV6-5	TRBJ2-2	few	-	TGTGCCAGCAGACTATCGGGGGGCCGTGGCGGGGAGCTGTTTTTT	CASRLSGGRGGELFF
TRBV28	TRBJ1-6	-	-	TGTGCCAGCAGTCTTAACCGGGGGGTTGATAATTCACCCCTCCACTTT	CASSLNRGVDNSPLHF
TRBV5-1	TRBJ1-5	-	-	TGCGCCAGCAGTCCGGACAGTAGCAATCAGCCCCAGCATTTT	CASSPDSSNQPQHF
TRBV23-1	TRBJ1-1	-	-	TGCGCCAGCAGTCAATCGCCCGGGGCTGAAGCTTTCTTT	CASSQSPGAEAFF
TRBV10-1	TRBJ1-1	-	-	TGCGCCAGCAGTGAGTACCGGAGGGACACTGAAGCTTTCTTT	CASSEYRRDTEAFF
TRBV9	TRBJ2-3	-	TRBD2	TGTGCCAGCAGCCTTCGGCTAGCGGGGGGGCCCACAGATACGCAGTATTTT	CASSLRLAGGPTDTQYF
TRBV5-1	TRBJ2-7	-	TRBD2	TGCGCCAGCCAACTAGCGGGATCCTACGAGCAGTACTTC	CASQLAGSYEQYF
TRBV11-2	TRBJ2-1	-	-	TGTGCCAGCAAAAGAGGGACACCTACACCCTATAATGAGCAGTTCTTC	CASKRGTPTPYNEQFF
TRBV27	TRBJ2-2	-	-	TGTGCCAGCAGTCACACCGGGGAGCTGTTTTTT	CASSHTGELFF
TRBV5-4	TRBJ2-2	-	-	TGTGCCAGCAGCTTGGGCAGGAACACCGGGGAGCTGTTTTTT	CASSLGRNTGELFF
TRBV5-6	TRBJ1-1	-	-	TGTGCCAGCAGCTTGGGGGGGCAGACAGGCACTGAAGCTTTCTTT	CASSLGGQTGTEAFF
TRBV7-2	TRBJ1-2	-	-	TGTGCCAGCAGCTTACGTGGGGAAGGGGATGGCTACACCTTC	CASSLRGEGDGYTF
TRBV5-1	TRBJ2-7	-	-	TGCGCCAGCAGCTTGGGGCTAGTTTACGAGCAGTACTTC	CASSLGLVYEQYF
TRBV24-1	TRBJ2-1	-	-	TGTGCCACCAGTGAGCACACAGGAACAAATGAGCAGTTCTTC	CATSEHTGTNEQFF
TRBV3-1/TRBV3-2	TRBJ2-5	-	-	TGTGCCAGCAGCCCTGTTTCGGCCCCCCAAGAGACCCAGTACTTC	CASSPVSAPQETQYF
TRBV5-5	TRBJ2-3	-	-	TGTGCCAGCAGCCTCTACGCTTCCGATGGGACGCAGTATTTT	CASSLYASDGTQYF
TRBV7-2	TRBJ1-2	-	TRBD1	TGTGCCAGCAGCTTAGAGGCGGCAGGGGGCGATGGCTACACCTTC	CASSLEAAGGDGYTF
TRBV20-1	TRBJ1-2	-	-	TGCAGTGCTAGTACCCTGGGGCAGAACTATGGCTACACCTTC	CSASTLGQNYGYTF
TRBV3-1/TRBV3-2	TRBJ1-4	-	TRBD1	TGTGCCAGCAGCCAACTGACAGGGAGGAGTGCTAATGAAAAACTGTTTTTT	CASSQLTGRSANEKLFF
TRBV11-2	TRBJ2-1	-	TRBD2	TGTGCCAGCAGCTTAAGCCCACTAGCGGGAGGGGGTGAGCAGTTCTTC	CASSLSPLAGGGEQFF
TRBV11-3	TRBJ2-5	-	TRBD1	TGTGCCAGCAGCCCCCCTGGGACAGGGGAGACCCAGTACTTC	CASSPPGTGETQYF
TRBV9	TRBJ2-3	-	TRBD2	TGTGCCAGCAGCGTAGTAGCGGGGCGGACAGATACGCAGTATTTT	CASSVVAGRTDTQYF
TRBV12-3/TRBV12-4	TRBJ1-1	-	TRBD1	TGTGCCACGGGGACAGGGGGCTACACTGAAGCTTTCTTT	CATGTGGYTEAFF
TRBV11-3	TRBJ2-7	-	TRBD2	TGTGCCAGCAGCACCGGGACTAGGGTTCGTGGCGAGCAGTACTTC	CASSTGTRVRGEQYF